This is a list of T cell receptor beta chains from one sample in a study of blood T cell repertoires in COVID-19. The repertoire was sequenced with immunoSEQ multiplex PCR; TCRdb's copy has only in-frame clones and lacks some. The data hold about 58,000 clones, with around four fifths observed a single time. The specimen was peripheral blood. These TCRs come from a man between 60 and 75 years old with COVID-19, enrolled during active disease. The CDR3 runs from the conserved cysteine through the conserved F or W. A D gene is named only where the DNA matches it firmly. Size values are once, few and many counts, or a class for expanded clones, and some rows have none.

cdr3_aa	cdr3_nt	d_call	v_call	j_call	clone_size
CASSAASMRTEAFF	TGTGCCAGCAGCGCGGCGTCGATGAGGACTGAAGCTTTCTTT	.	TRBV5-5	TRBJ1-1	.
CASSLRQNEKLFF	TGTGCCAGCAGCTTAAGACAGAATGAAAAACTGTTTTTT	.	TRBV7-3	TRBJ1-4	.
CASSFGGRDGYTF	TGTGCCAGCAGCTTTGGGGGCAGGGATGGCTACACCTTC	.	TRBV7-3	TRBJ1-2	once
CASSAGTSGRATDTQYF	TGTGCCAGCAGCGCCGGGACTAGCGGGAGGGCCACAGATACGCAGTATTTT	TRBD2	TRBV5-4	TRBJ2-3	.
CASSSTGPNQPQHF	TGTGCCAGCAGCTCGACAGGGCCCAATCAGCCCCAGCATTTT	TRBD1	TRBV5-6	TRBJ1-5	.
CASSLGARLYGYTF	TGTGCCAGCAGCTTAGGTGCGCGGCTTTATGGCTACACCTTC	.	TRBV11-2	TRBJ1-2	once
CASSQVGSNYGYTF	TGTGCCAGCAGCCAAGTCGGTTCCAACTATGGCTACACCTTC	.	TRBV14	TRBJ1-2	few
CASSYERVTHEQYF	TGTGCCAGCAGTTATGAGAGGGTGACTCACGAGCAGTACTTC	.	TRBV6-5	TRBJ2-7	.
CAISEGLAGAYEQYF	TGTGCCATCAGTGAGGGACTAGCGGGGGCCTACGAGCAGTACTTC	TRBD2	TRBV10-3	TRBJ2-7	.
CASRRFSGTSGVYEQYF	TGTGCCAGCAGGCGGTTTAGCGGGACTAGTGGAGTGTACGAGCAGTACTTC	TRBD2	TRBV7-6	TRBJ2-7	.
CASSPPRGRPTDSGANVLTF	TGTGCCAGCTCACCACCCCGGGGTAGACCTACTGACTCTGGGGCCAACGTCCTGACTTTC	.	TRBV18	TRBJ2-6	.
CASSPGQKNTEAFF	TGTGCCAGCAGCCCGGGACAGAAGAACACTGAAGCTTTCTTT	TRBD1	TRBV7-2	TRBJ1-1	.
CASSYLGLAGDTQYF	TGTGCCAGCAGTTACTTGGGACTAGCGGGAGATACGCAGTATTTT	TRBD2	TRBV6-2/TRBV6-3	TRBJ2-3	.
CASSPSLAGYDEQFF	TGCGCCAGCAGCCCCAGCCTAGCGGGATACGATGAGCAGTTCTTC	TRBD2	TRBV4-3	TRBJ2-1	.
CASSLESSWVGTNYNEQFF	TGTGCCAGCAGCTTGGAAAGTAGCTGGGTGGGGACAAACTACAATGAGCAGTTCTTC	.	TRBV5-8	TRBJ2-1	.
CASREQGTSGYTF	TGCGCCAGCAGGGAACAGGGCACGTCTGGCTACACCTTC	.	TRBV5-1	TRBJ1-2	.
CASSVRQGDYEQYF	TGTGCCAGCAGCGTACGTCAGGGGGATTACGAGCAGTACTTC	TRBD1	TRBV9	TRBJ2-7	.